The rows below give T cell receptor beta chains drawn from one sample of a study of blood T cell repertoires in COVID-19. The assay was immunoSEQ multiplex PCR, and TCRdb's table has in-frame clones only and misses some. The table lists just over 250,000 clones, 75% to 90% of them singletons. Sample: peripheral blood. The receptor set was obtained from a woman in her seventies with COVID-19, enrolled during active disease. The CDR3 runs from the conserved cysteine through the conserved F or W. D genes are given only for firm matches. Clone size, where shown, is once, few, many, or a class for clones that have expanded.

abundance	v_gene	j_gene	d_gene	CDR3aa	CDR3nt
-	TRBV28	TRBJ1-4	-	CASSLLGQGRNEKLFF	TGTGCCAGCAGTTTATTAGGGCAGGGGCGAAATGAAAAACTGTTTTTT
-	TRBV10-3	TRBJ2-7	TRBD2	CAISALAGLAYEQYF	TGTGCCATCAGTGCCCTAGCGGGCCTCGCCTACGAGCAGTACTTC
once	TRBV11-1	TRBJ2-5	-	CASSLARPLQETQYF	TGTGCCAGCAGCTTAGCGCGGCCGCTTCAAGAGACCCAGTACTTC
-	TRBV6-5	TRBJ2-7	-	CASSQGHEQYF	TGTGCCAGCAGCCAGGGGCACGAGCAGTACTTC
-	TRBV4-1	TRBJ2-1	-	CASSQVRGSYNEQFF	TGCGCCAGCAGCCAAGTCAGGGGCTCCTACAATGAGCAGTTCTTC
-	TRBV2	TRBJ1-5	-	CASSEYRSNQPQHF	TGTGCCAGCAGTGAATACAGGAGCAATCAGCCCCAGCATTTT
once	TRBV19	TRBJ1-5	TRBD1	CASRGQGGDQPQHF	TGTGCCAGTAGGGGACAGGGTGGGGATCAGCCCCAGCATTTT
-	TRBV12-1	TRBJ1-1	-	CASSFTLGPNTEAFF	TGTGCCAGCAGCTTTACTCTGGGCCCGAACACTGAAGCTTTCTTT
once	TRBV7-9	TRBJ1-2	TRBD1	CASSLGQGGGYTF	TGTGCCAGCAGCTTGGGACAGGGTGGTGGCTACACCTTC
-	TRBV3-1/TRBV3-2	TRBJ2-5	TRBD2	CASSQGLAGAGETQYF	TGTGCCAGCAGCCAAGGGTTAGCGGGAGCAGGGGAGACCCAGTACTTC
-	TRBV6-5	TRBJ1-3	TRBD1	CASRQKTGSGNTIYF	TGTGCCAGCAGACAAAAGACAGGGTCAGGAAACACCATATATTTT
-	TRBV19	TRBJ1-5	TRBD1	CASSLTGADQPQHF	TGTGCCAGTAGCCTTACAGGGGCTGATCAGCCCCAGCATTTT
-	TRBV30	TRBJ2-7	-	CASTNRGGKYEQYF	TGTGCCTCGACAAACAGGGGGGGTAAATACGAGCAGTACTTC
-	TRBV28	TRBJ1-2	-	CASSFALYGYTF	TGTGCCAGCAGTTTCGCACTGTATGGCTACACCTTC
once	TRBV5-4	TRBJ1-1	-	CASSLAGTNTEAFF	TGTGCCAGCAGCTTGGCGGGGACAAACACTGAAGCTTTCTTT